Detailed here is one T cell receptor beta chain. Next came a second PCR, run for roughly 6 to 11 cycles, which used a sample-barcoded 5' primer along with a J-beta primer mix. TCRdb analysed the 5' RACE reads with MiXCR anew, one entry per CDR3 protein. This sample has about 970,000 distinct CDR3 sequences; roughly 51% occur once, and the top ten carry about a fifth. Germline values: CDR1 SGHVS, CDR2 FQNEAQ. V trimming: 7 bases; J trimming: 2 bases; junction bases outside the gene matches: 16. The CDR3 totals 17 residues. The data stem from a study of blood T cells in healthy people across ages. The sequencing input was blood. The origin of this receptor is a woman aged 60-75 years in good health. J is TRBJ2-5 and V is TRBV7-8; 7 bases agree with TRBD2. The CDR3 region is CASNDPGGGLIQETQYF. Here the CDR3 DNA reads TGTGCCAGCAACGACCCTGGCGGGGGTCTGATTCAAGAGACCCAGTACTTC.